The source of this T cell receptor (beta chain) is a study of shared clonotypes between healthy human individuals. Study in general: Donors had three CD4 naive, three CD4 memory, two CD8 naive and one CD8 memory plate apiece. Study-level results: Estimated clonotype richness was generally higher in naive than memory subsets. Non-shared clonotypes were found to have lower generation probabilities than the clonotypes that were shared by all four of the sorted-subset donors.

As to this clone: As yet, its antigen is unknown.

Produced via immunoSEQ multiplex PCR; TCRdb's table is partial and in-frame only. The top ten hold under 0.45% of the sample, which has roughly 1.4 million clones, less than 99% seen once. The CDR3 covers 15 residues. CDR1 and CDR2 from the germline V gene are MDHEN and SYDVKM. The trim removed 6 bases at V and 0 bases at J, leaving 4 bases unmatched. The donor population consisted of healthy HIV-negative adults with no recent acute infections or vaccinations. The origin of this receptor is a man aged 25 to 45 in good health. The specimen sequenced was naive CD4+ T cells sorted from blood. The subset: CD45RA+ positively selected. This chain connects TRBV28 to TRBJ2-1; 8 bases map to TRBD2. Written as DNA, the CDR3 is TGTGCCAGCAGAAGAGCGGGAGTCTCCTACAATGAGCAGTTCTTC. Its protein is CASRRAGVSYNEQFF.